Below are 3 T cell receptor beta chains sequenced from a single sample in a study of T cell clonotyping in hematopoietic cell transplantation. TCRdb's table, derived via immunoSEQ multiplex PCR, lists solely in-frame clones and lacks some. Of 5,500 to 7,000 clones listed, under 95% were seen once; the top ten hold around 45%. Sequencing used peripheral blood mononuclear cells, obtained 100 days after allogeneic stem cell transplant. Every receptor here comes from a female patient aged 50-59 years who had an allogeneic stem cell transplant from a related donor, so the T cells may come from the graft donor. Some clones in this sample may be carry-over from other donors' samples.

The V call is TRBV30, the J call TRBJ1-5; the D gene is possibly TRBD1 (5 bases). This CDR3 contains 13 residues. The germline V and J ends were trimmed by 4 bases and 3 bases, with 10 bases remaining between them. From germline, CDR1 is GTSNPN and CDR2 SVGIG (reference sequence). The CDR3 loop reads CAWTAGPNQPQHF. The CDR3 DNA reads TGTGCCTGGACGGCGGGGCCCAATCAGCCCCAGCATTTT.

Only one count was recorded for this clone. V and J are TRBV6-5 and TRBJ2-2, with TRBD2 matching 8 bases. Germline V gene data show CDR1 as MNHEY and CDR2 as SVGAGI. The CDR3 spans 14 residues. The V gene end was trimmed by 5 bases and the J gene end by 6 bases; junction bases not matched to a gene: 5. The DNA of the CDR3 is TGTGCCAGCAGTCTAGCGGGTGGGGCCGGGGAGCTGTTTTTT. Amino acid sequence: CASSLAGGAGELFF.

This clone was observed a few times. The chain recombines TRBV6-5 with TRBJ1-5; D is perhaps TRBD1 (5 bases). Germline V gene data show CDR1 as MNHEY and CDR2 as SVGAGI. Trimming pared 2 bases from V and 9 bases from J, leaving 14 bases between. The CDR3 runs to 14 residues. DNA for the CDR3: TGTGCCAGCAGTTACACGCGCACAGGAGCGCCCCAGCATTTT. It is translated as CASSYTRTGAPQHF.